The clone carrying this T cell receptor (beta chain) occurred many times. At one of its ends the junction is not consistent with the germline gene, which may arise from a read error. This sample was included in a study of Graves' ophthalmopathy and Graves' hyperthyroidism. As for the study in general: Upon initial diagnosis and before any treatment, peripheral blood was collected.

Germline CDR1 and CDR2: SGHRS and YFSETQ. CDR3 length: 13 residues. RNA transcripts provided the template for amplifying TCR beta CDR3 regions. HTBI primers were employed in first-round RT-PCR, then a second-round multiplex PCR followed. TCRdb processed the multiplex PCR reads anew with MiXCR; each CDR3 protein has one entry. The table records 600,000 to 950,000 distinct CDR3 sequences, roughly 41% of them present only once. Sequences were obtained from peripheral blood. The chain has TRBV5-1 and TRBJ1-1; 7 bases align to TRBD1. This clonotype was sampled from an adult man with Graves' ophthalmopathy. Here the CDR3 reads CASSLVQGTEAFF. As DNA, the CDR3 is TGTGCCAGCAGCTTAGTACAGGGGACTGAAGCTTTCTTT.